Sequencing of this T cell receptor beta chain was carried out in a study of blood T cell repertoires in COVID-19. Study details: T cells, B-cell-depleted T cells, or PBMCs supplied cDNA or gDNA.

Study members were between about 18 and 100 years old and lived in some 26 US regions. Germline V gives CDR1 SGHTS, CDR2 YDEGEE. V was pared by 0 bases and J by 7 bases, with 14 bases between. The CDR3 spans 16 residues. Measured with immunoSEQ multiplex PCR; TCRdb has only the in-frame clones, and not every one. The table includes about 270,000 clones, just over 90% detected once. The origin of this receptor is a woman aged 40 to 49 with acute COVID-19. Sample: PBMCs or T cells enriched from blood (not recorded which). The chain is built from TRBV5-8 and TRBJ1-6; no clear D gene. CDR3 in amino acids: CASSLAAGLGNSPLHF. The CDR3 coding sequence is TGTGCCAGCAGCTTGGCCGCGGGATTGGGGAATTCACCCCTCCACTTT. The whole variable domain, remainder taken from reference TRBV5-8 and TRBJ1-6, is EAGVTQSPTHLIKTRGQQATLRCSPISGHTSVYWYQQALGLGLQFLLWYDEGEERNRGNFPPRFSGRQFPNYSSELNVNALELEDSALYLCASSLAAGLGNSPLHFGNGTRLTVT.